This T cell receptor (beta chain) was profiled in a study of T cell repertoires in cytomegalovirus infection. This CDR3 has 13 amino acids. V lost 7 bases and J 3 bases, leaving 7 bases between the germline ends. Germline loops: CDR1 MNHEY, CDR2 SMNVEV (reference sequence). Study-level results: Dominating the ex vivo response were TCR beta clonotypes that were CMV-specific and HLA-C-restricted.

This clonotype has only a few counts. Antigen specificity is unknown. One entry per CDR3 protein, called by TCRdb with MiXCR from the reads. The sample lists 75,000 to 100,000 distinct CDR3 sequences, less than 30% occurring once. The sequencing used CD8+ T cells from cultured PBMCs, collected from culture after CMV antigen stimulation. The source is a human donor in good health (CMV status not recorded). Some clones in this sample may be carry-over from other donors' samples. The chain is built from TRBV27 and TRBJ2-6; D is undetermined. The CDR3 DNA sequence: TGTGCCAGCACCCCCCGTGGGGCCAACGTCCTGACTTTC. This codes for CASTPRGANVLTF.